This T cell receptor beta chain was observed in a study of T-cell reconstitution after alpha-beta-depleted transplantation in children. This CDR3 is 14 amino acids long. Looked up from germline, CDR1 is SEHNR and CDR2 is FQNEAQ (reference sequence). Trimming took 1 base from V and 5 from J, leaving 12 bases between them. Unique molecular identifiers were used in preparing the TCRbeta library. Each CDR3 protein is one row after TCRdb ran MiXCR on the PCR reads. The sample holds 350,000 to 400,000 distinct CDR3 sequences, around 20% seen once. The V gene is TRBV7-9, the J gene TRBJ2-7; maybe TRBD1 (5 bases). This TCR derives from a human donor who donated a stem cell graft to a child with acute myeloid leukemia. The sample here was PBMCs from the stem cell graft donor, taken from the stem cell graft. The CDR3 spells CASSLDVREDEQYF. The CDR3 nucleotides read TGTGCCAGCAGCTTAGATGTCAGGGAAGACGAGCAGTACTTC. The full variable domain, with the rest looked up from reference TRBV7-9 and TRBJ2-7, is DTGVSQNPRHKITKRGQNVTFRCDPISEHNRLYWYRQTLGQGPEFLTYFQNEAQLEKSRLLSDRFSAERPKGSFSTLEIQRTEQGDSAMYLCASSLDVREDEQYFGPGTRLTVT.